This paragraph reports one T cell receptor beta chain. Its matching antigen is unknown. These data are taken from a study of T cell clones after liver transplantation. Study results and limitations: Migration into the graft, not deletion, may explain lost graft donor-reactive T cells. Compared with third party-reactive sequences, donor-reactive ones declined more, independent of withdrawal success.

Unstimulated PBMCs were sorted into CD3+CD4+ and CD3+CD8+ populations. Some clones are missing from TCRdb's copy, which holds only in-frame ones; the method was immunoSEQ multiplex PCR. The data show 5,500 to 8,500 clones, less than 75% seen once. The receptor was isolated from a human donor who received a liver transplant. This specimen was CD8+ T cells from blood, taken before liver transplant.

CDR3 region: CASSQFSGVYEQYF. The CDR3 DNA reads TGTGCCAGCAGCCAGTTTAGCGGGGTCTACGAGCAGTACTTC. The chain combines TRBV14 with TRBJ2-7; 8 bases are shared with TRBD2. Germline CDR1 and CDR2: SGHDN and FVKESK. This CDR3 region has 14 residues. The V gene end was trimmed by 3 bases and the J gene end by 3 bases; junction bases not matched to a gene: 4.